Shown below are 32 T cell receptor beta chains from a single sample sequenced in a study of CXCR3-negative and CXCR3-positive naive CD8 T cells. In preparing the TRB cDNA libraries, 5' RACE with UMI labels was used. TCRdb reanalyzed the 5' RACE reads and collapses them to one entry per CDR3 protein, without DNA. The sample has roughly 40,000 distinct CDR3 sequences; the top ten hold 7.7%. Input material: memory CD8+ T cells from blood. The receptors were gathered from a human donor in good health. Some clones in this sample may be carry-over from other donors' samples.

V is TRBV29-1 and J is TRBJ2-3; the D call of TRBD1 rests on TCRdb alone, since no DNA is present to check it. The CDR3 spans 14 residues. Germline CDR1 SQVTM, CDR2 ANQGSEA. The CDR3 reads CSAPSDRGIDTQYF.

This chain uses TRBV11-2 with TRBJ2-3; TCRdb's D gene call, TRBD2, goes unchecked for lack of DNA. The germline V gene has CDR1 SGHAT and CDR2 FQNNGV. The CDR3 is made up of 14 amino acids. CDR3: CASNTWVAGDTQYF.

The V call is TRBV29-1, the J call TRBJ2-3. This CDR3 is built from 16 residues. In germline, CDR1 is SQVTM, CDR2 ANQGSEA. The CDR3 loop reads CSVEVWQEASTDTQYF.

V usage is TRBV25-1 and J usage is TRBJ2-2. Germline V gives CDR1 MGHDK, CDR2 SYGVNS. CDR3 length equals 12 residues. The chain's CDR3 is CASSVRTGELFF.

This clonotype is identified as medium-sized (0.01 to 0.1%) from frequency. The chain uses TRBV7-6 and TRBJ1-2; absent DNA, TCRdb's TRBD1 call cannot be checked. Germline V gene data show CDR1 as SGHVS and CDR2 as FNYEAQ. The CDR3 is 16 residues long. The CDR3 reads CASSSSPLSSGYGYTF.

This chain links TRBV29-1 with TRBJ2-3; there is no DNA to check the TCRdb D call of TRBD2. From germline, CDR1 is SQVTM and CDR2 ANQGSEA. This CDR3 has 11 residues. This CDR3 is CSAGGGGTQYF.

The rearrangement joins TRBV7-6 to TRBJ2-1; the D gene TCRdb calls, TRBD1, cannot be checked with no DNA. The CDR3 contains 17 residues. The V gene's germline CDR1 is SGHVS and CDR2 FNYEAQ. CDR3 protein: CASSPYLRDRGDNEQFF.

The rearrangement uses TRBV29-1 and TRBJ2-7; the D call from TCRdb, TRBD1, cannot be confirmed without DNA. The CDR3 covers 12 residues. CDR1 is SQVTM and CDR2 is ANQGSEA in the germline V gene. The CDR3 protein is CSAGTLAYEQYF.

J is TRBJ2-7 and V is TRBV20-1; TCRdb selects TRBD1, and the lack of DNA leaves this call unchecked. This CDR3 has 13 amino acids. Germline-derived CDR1 and CDR2 are DFQATT and SNEGSKA (reference sequence). This CDR3 reads CSAREGRHYEQYF.

The J gene is TRBJ1-1, the V gene TRBV15. The germline V gene encodes CDR1 LNHNV and CDR2 YYDKDF (reference sequence). This CDR3 contains 11 residues. Here the CDR3 reads CATSLWSEAFF. The whole variable domain, remainder taken from reference TRBV15 and TRBJ1-1, is DAMVIQNPRYQVTQFGKPVTLSCSQTLNHNVMYWYQQKSSQAPKLLFHYYDKDFNNEADTPDNFQSRRPNTSFCFLDIRSPGLGDTAMYLCATSLWSEAFFGQGTRLTVV.

The rearrangement links TRBV19 to TRBJ1-5; the TCRdb D gene call, TRBD1, has no DNA to confirm it. CDR1 and CDR2 from the germline V gene are LNHDA and SQIVND (reference sequence). There are 16 residues in the CDR3. CDR3 sequence reads: CASTLWAGSSNQPQHF.

The chain is built from TRBV6-2 or TRBV6-3 and TRBJ2-1. This CDR3 has 13 amino acids. Per germline, CDR1 MNHEY and CDR2 SVGEGT. CDR3 residues: CASSYSAVNEQFF.

Considering frequency, this clonotype is large. The genes are TRBV4-1 and TRBJ1-2; TCRdb's D call of TRBD1 is untestable without DNA. The CDR3 is 14 residues long. CDR1 MGHRA and CDR2 YSYEKL come from the germline V gene. This chain's CDR3 is CASSQVRGDYGYTF.

The rearrangement joins TRBV4-2 to TRBJ1-2; lacking DNA, the TRBD1 call made by TCRdb goes unchecked. The CDR3 length is 17 residues. CDR1 LGHNA and CDR2 YNFKEQ come from the germline V gene. The CDR3 region is CASGQEQGAETNYGYTF.

V and J are TRBV29-1 and TRBJ2-6; the TCRdb call, TRBD1, lacks DNA for checking. CDR1 is SQVTM, CDR2 ANQGSEA, per germline. The CDR3 contains 16 residues. The CDR3 spells CSGTGTGDSGANVLTF.

J is TRBJ2-2 and V is TRBV12-3 or TRBV12-4; TCRdb calls TRBD1, which cannot be checked without DNA. The CDR3 covers 15 residues. The CDR3 region is CASSSPRGETGELFF.

The rearrangement joins TRBV28 to TRBJ1-5. This CDR3 has 15 residues. The germline CDR1 and CDR2 sequences are MDHEN and SYDVKM. CDR3 loop: CASSFVGGSNQPQHF.

The rearrangement links TRBV3-1 to TRBJ2-1; as DNA is missing, the TRBD1 call by TCRdb cannot be tested. The CDR3 is 15 residues long. The germline gives CDR1 LGHDT, CDR2 YNNKEL (reference sequence). The chain's CDR3 is CASSQGQILYNEQFF.

The chain carries TRBV29-1 and TRBJ2-7; TCRdb calls TRBD1, which cannot be checked without DNA. The CDR3 is 15 amino acids. Germline V gene sequence: CDR1 SQVTM, CDR2 ANQGSEA. The CDR3 spells CSVGNLGTGTHEQYF.

V and J are TRBV7-2 and TRBJ1-5; lacking DNA, the TRBD1 call made by TCRdb goes unchecked. The CDR3 runs to 20 residues. Germline V lookup: CDR1 SGHTA, CDR2 FQGNSA. CDR3 residues: CASSLEGWTGEDSRNQPQHF.

This chain links TRBV3-1 with TRBJ2-7; the D call from TCRdb, TRBD1, cannot be confirmed without DNA. CDR1 is LGHDT and CDR2 is YNNKEL in the germline V gene (reference sequence). The CDR3 contains 16 residues. The CDR3 reads CASSRLQGARMVEQYF.

The V call is TRBV12-3 or TRBV12-4, the J call TRBJ2-2; as DNA is missing, the TRBD1 call by TCRdb cannot be tested. The CDR3 consists of 15 residues. CDR3 loop: CASSPSGGWAGELFF.

V and J are TRBV6-2 or TRBV6-3 and TRBJ1-2. The CDR3 loop spans 11 amino acids. Germline CDR1 MNHEY, CDR2 SVGEGT. The CDR3 loop reads CASSYGRGYTF.

The chain combines TRBV29-1 with TRBJ2-7; TCRdb's D gene call, TRBD1, goes unchecked for lack of DNA. The CDR3 spans 13 residues. The germline V gene encodes CDR1 SQVTM and CDR2 ANQGSEA. CDR3 in amino acids: CSVEGDGPYEQYF.

The chain has TRBV12-3 or TRBV12-4 and TRBJ1-2; TCRdb picks TRBD1, but there is no DNA to check that call. This CDR3 region has 12 residues. The CDR3 is CASSRQSYGYTF.

The chain joins TRBV6-5 to TRBJ2-3; TCRdb names TRBD1, which stays unverified in the absence of DNA. The CDR3 consists of 15 residues. Looked up from germline, CDR1 is MNHEY and CDR2 is SVGAGI. This CDR3 reads CASSYSGQDTDTQYF.

The rearrangement uses TRBV6-2 or TRBV6-3 and TRBJ1-5; TCRdb picks TRBD1, but there is no DNA to check that call. The CDR3 sequence is 13 residues long. Germline-derived CDR1 and CDR2 are MNHEY and SVGEGT. CDR3 loop: CASSSPGGQPQHF.

V gene TRBV10-3 combines with J gene TRBJ2-4; TCRdb lists TRBD1, though no DNA is available to test this call. The length of the CDR3 is 13 residues. The V gene's germline CDR1 is ENHRY and CDR2 SYGVKD. CDR3 in amino acids: CAINKDRAGIQYF.

The gene calls are TRBV28 and TRBJ1-5. This CDR3 is built from 14 residues. Germline-derived CDR1 and CDR2 are MDHEN and SYDVKM. The CDR3 protein is CASGPRGRDQPQHF.

The chain employs TRBV5-1 and TRBJ2-1; the TRBD1 assignment by TCRdb is unverifiable without DNA. The germline V gene has CDR1 SGHRS and CDR2 YFSETQ. CDR3 length: 17 residues. The CDR3 protein is CASSSRASEAGYNEQFF.

The CDR3 spells CASSPPTGDYEQYF. The chain couples TRBV7-9 to TRBJ2-7; TCRdb outputs TRBD1, but without DNA this stays unchecked. This CDR3 region has 14 residues. CDR1 is SEHNR, CDR2 FQNEAQ, per germline (reference sequence).

This clonotype is identified as medium-sized (0.01 to 0.1%) from frequency. The chain employs TRBV7-9 and TRBJ1-5; TCRdb proposes TRBD1, but this gene call is untestable without DNA. Per germline, CDR1 SEHNR and CDR2 FQNEAQ (reference sequence). The CDR3 is 18 residues long. The CDR3 sequence: CASSLADRGKDGNQPQHF. Full variable domain (missing parts from reference TRBV7-9 and TRBJ1-5): DTGVSQNPRHKITKRGQNVTFRCDPISEHNRLYWYRQTLGQGPEFLTYFQNEAQLEKSRLLSDRFSAERPKGSFSTLEIQRTEQGDSAMYLCASSLADRGKDGNQPQHFGDGTRLSIL.